The present T cell receptor beta chain was sequenced within a study of Ad26.COV2.S vaccination and SARS-CoV-2 variants. The wider study: In the study, Ad26.COV2.S was injected intramuscularly once, or twice 56 days apart.

CDR3 length: 16 residues. V shed 2 bases and J 8 bases; nucleotides not matched to a gene: 14. Germline V gives CDR1 SQVTM, CDR2 ANQGSEA. Treatment described: 15 to 20 received Ad26.COV2.S at low or high dose, single or two shots; about 5 received placebo; per-sample allocation not given. Sampling happened 63 days after the first vaccine or placebo injection. TCRdb's table, derived via immunoSEQ multiplex PCR, lists solely in-frame clones and lacks some. The sample holds 350,000 to 450,000 clones; 83% are singletons and the top ten take roughly 7.4%. This sequence joins TRBV29-1 and TRBJ1-1, with 10 bases lining up with TRBD1. The sample was peripheral blood, taken in a trial of Ad26.COV2.S vaccine versus placebo. This receptor was obtained from a person between 18 and 65 years old who received the Ad26.COV2.S COVID-19 vaccine or a placebo. The CDR3 spells CSVETVGQGYLGEAFF. In nucleotides, the CDR3 is TGCAGCGTTGAAACGGTGGGACAGGGGTATCTCGGGGAAGCTTTCTTT.